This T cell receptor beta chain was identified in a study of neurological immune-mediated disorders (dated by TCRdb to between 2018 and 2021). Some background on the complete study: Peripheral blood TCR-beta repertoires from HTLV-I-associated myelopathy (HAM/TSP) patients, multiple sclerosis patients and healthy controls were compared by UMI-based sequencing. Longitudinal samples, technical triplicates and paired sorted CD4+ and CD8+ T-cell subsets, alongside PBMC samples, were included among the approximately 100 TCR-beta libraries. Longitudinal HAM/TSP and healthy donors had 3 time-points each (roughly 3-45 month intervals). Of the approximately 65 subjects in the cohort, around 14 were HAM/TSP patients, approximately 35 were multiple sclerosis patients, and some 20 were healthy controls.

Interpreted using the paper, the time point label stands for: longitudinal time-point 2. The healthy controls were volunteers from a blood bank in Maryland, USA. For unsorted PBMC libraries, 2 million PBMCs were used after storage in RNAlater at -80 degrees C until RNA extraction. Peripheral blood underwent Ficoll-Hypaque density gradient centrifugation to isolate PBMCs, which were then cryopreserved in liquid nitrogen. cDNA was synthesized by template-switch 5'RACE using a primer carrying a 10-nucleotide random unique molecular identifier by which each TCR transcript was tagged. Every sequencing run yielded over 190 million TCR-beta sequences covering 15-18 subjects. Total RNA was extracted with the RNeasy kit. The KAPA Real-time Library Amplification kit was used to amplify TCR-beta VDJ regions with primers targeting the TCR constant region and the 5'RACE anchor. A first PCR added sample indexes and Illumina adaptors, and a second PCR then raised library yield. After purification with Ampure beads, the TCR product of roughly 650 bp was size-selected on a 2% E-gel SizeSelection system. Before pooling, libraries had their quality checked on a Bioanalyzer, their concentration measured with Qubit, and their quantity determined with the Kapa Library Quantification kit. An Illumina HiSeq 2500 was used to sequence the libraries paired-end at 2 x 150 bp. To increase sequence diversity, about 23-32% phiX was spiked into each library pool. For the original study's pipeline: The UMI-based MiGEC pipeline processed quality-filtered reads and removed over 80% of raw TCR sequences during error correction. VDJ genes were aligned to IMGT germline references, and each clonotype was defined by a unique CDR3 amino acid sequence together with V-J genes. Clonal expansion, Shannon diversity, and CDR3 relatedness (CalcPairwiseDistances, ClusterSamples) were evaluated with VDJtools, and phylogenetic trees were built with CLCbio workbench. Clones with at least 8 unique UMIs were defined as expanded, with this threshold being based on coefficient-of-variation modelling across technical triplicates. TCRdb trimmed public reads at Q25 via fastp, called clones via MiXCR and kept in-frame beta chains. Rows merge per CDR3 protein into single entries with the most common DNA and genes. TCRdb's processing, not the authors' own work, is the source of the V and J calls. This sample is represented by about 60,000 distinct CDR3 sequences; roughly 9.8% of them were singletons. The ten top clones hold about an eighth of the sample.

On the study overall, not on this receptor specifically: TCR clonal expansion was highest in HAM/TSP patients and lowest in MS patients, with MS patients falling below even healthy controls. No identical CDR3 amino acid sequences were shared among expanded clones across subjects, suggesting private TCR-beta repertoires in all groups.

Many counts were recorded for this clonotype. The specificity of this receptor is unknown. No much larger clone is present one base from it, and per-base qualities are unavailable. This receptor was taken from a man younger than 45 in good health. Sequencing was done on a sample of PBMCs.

The CDR3 sequence is CASSLGTHLEAFF. The bases are TGTGCCAGCAGTTTAGGGACCCATCTGGAAGCTTTCTTT. The rearrangement joined TRBV12-3 or TRBV12-4 to TRBJ1-1; the D gene is unclear. Reading from cysteine to phenylalanine, the CDR3 counts 13 amino acids. The CDR3 DNA has 39 bases and is translated from base 1. At the junction V is shortened by 1 base and J by 8 bases, with 11 bases in between.